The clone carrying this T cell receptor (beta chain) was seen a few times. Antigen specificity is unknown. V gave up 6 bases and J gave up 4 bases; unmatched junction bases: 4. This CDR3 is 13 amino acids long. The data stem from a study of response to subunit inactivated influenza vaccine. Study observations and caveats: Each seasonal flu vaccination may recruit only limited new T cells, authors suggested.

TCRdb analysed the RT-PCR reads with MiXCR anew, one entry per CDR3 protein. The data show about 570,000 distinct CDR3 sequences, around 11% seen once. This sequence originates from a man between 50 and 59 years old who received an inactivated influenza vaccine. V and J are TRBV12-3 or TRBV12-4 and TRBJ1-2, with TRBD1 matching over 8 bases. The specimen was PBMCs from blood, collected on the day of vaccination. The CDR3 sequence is CASSDTGGYGYTF. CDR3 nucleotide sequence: TGTGCCAGCAGCGACACAGGGGGCTATGGCTACACCTTC.